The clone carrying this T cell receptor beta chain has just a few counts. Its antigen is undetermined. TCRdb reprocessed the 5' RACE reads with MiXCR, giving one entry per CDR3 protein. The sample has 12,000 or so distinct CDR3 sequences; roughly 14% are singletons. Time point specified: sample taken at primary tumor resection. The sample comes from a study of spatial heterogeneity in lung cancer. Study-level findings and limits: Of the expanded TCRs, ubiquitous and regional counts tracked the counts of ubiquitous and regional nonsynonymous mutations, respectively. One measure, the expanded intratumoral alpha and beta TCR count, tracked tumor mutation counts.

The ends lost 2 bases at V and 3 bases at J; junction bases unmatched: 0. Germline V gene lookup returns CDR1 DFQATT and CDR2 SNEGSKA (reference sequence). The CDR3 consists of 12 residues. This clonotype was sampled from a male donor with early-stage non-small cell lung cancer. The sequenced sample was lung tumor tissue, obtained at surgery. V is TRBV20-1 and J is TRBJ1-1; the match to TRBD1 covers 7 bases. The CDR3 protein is CSARQGDTEAFF. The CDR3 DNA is TGCAGTGCTAGACAGGGGGACACTGAAGCTTTCTTT.